Below are 2 T cell receptor beta chains sequenced from a single sample in a study of CD8 T cells in Susac syndrome. Reverse transcription of roughly 0.45 to 1 ug RNA used random hexamers. MiXCR, run by TCRdb on the immunoSEQ multiplex PCR reads, gives a single entry per CDR3 protein. This table has roughly 140,000 distinct CDR3 sequences, roughly 94% appearing once. The sequencing input was CD8+ T cells from PBMCs. All receptors come from a human donor with multiple sclerosis.

The chain carries TRBV9 and TRBJ1-6, with D possibly TRBD1 on 5 matching bases. V dropped 4 bases and J dropped 17 bases, with 13 bases sitting between them. CDR1 SGDLS and CDR2 YYNGEE come from the germline V gene. The CDR3 runs to 11 residues. CDR3 loop: CASSSQGAVHF. The CDR3 bases are TGTGCCAGCAGCTCCCAGGGCGCGGTCCACTTT.

This chain joins TRBV30 and TRBJ1-1; D ambiguous. Germline V gene sequence: CDR1 GTSNPN, CDR2 SVGIG (reference sequence). This CDR3 comprises 13 residues. V lost 0 bases and J lost 5, with 10 bases in between. CDR3 sequence (DNA): TGTGCCTGGAGTGTAGTTCCTGGGACTGAAGCTTTCTTT. Translation gives CAWSVVPGTEAFF.